This section outlines one TCR beta chain sequence together with its context. The entry originates in a study of OX40 agonist ivuxolimab in advanced cancers. Trimming took 11 bases from V and 0 from J, leaving 13 bases between them. Germline V lookup: CDR1 LNHDA, CDR2 SQIVND (reference sequence). The CDR3 covers 13 residues. Method: immunoSEQ multiplex PCR; TCRdb's copy keeps in-frame clones and lacks some. The profile shows 95,000 to 150,000 clones, around 92% of them singletons. The chain is built from TRBV19 and TRBJ1-1; D not certain. Sequenced material: CD4+ or CD8+ T cells sorted from blood, taken in a trial of the OX40 agonist ivuxolimab. The clonotype comes from an adult with an advanced solid tumor such as melanoma, head and neck, liver or kidney cancer. CDR3 in DNA: TGTGCCTCGCGTCTATTTCTGAACACTGAAGCTTTCTTT. Amino acids: CASRLFLNTEAFF.